Given below is one T cell receptor (beta chain) in context. Generated by immunoSEQ multiplex PCR, the TCRdb table keeps only in-frame clones and is missing some. The data contain 150,000 to 200,000 clones, about 86% of them seen just once; the ten biggest clones take up 2% to 2.5%. This sample was included in a study of cytomegalovirus exposure and HLA in healthy donors. Germline V gene lookup returns CDR1 SGHNT and CDR2 YYREEE (reference sequence). CDR3 size: 16 residues. After removal of 2 bases from V and 6 bases from J, the junction contained 7 bases not matched to a gene. Sequencing input: PBMCs. This TCR derives from a woman younger than 30 in good health and CMV-seronegative. V usage is TRBV5-4 and J usage is TRBJ2-3; 12 nucleotides agree with TRBD2. CDR3 sequence (DNA): TGTGCCAGCAGCTTAGGACTAGCGGGGATGAGGGATACGCAGTATTTT. Protein: CASSLGLAGMRDTQYF. Combining the CDR3 with reference TRBV5-4 and TRBJ2-3 gives the whole variable domain ETGVTQSPTHLIKTRGQQVTLRCSSQSGHNTVSWYQQALGQGPQFIFQYYREEENGRGNFPPRFSGLQFPNYSSELNVNALELDDSALYLCASSLGLAGMRDTQYFGPGTRLTVL.